The source of this T cell receptor beta chain is a study of cytomegalovirus exposure and HLA in healthy donors (dated by TCRdb to about 2017). At the level of the whole study: An earlier analysis of roughly 500 of the donors reported about 250 Gb of sequence data and roughly 110 million unique TCR beta sequences from 190 million or so T cells. An early release that covered about 600 HLA-typed donors contained about 300 gigabases of sequencing data and roughly 84 million unique TCR sequences. The genetic ancestry cluster associated with self-reported Caucasian donors included over 65% of the 300 to 400 genotyped donors. The study aimed to test whether signatures of past pathogen exposure could be identified by cataloging public T cell receptors. The study profiled the T cell repertoires of under 850 subjects by immunosequencing and related them to cytomegalovirus serostatus. A separate validation cohort of roughly 110 different subjects was used in addition to the approximately 610-subject first cohort. To predict cytomegalovirus infection status, the study combined high-throughput TCR immunosequencing, statistical association of individual TCRs with disease status, and machine learning. To study patterns of TCR occurrence, a later analysis re-analyzed previously published TCR beta repertoires from 700 or so donors and added high-resolution HLA genotyping. Rather than drawing on any new phenotypic data, the later analysis identified candidate immune exposures from TCR beta sequences and the way those sequences occurred across donors. In an earlier analysis of roughly 580 of the donors, high-throughput TCR beta sequencing was used to judge whether each TCR beta V gene segment behaved as functional or pseudogenic. Donor age, sex, ethnicity and CMV serostatus were compiled alongside the repertoire data. A later genetic analysis used genome-wide SNP genotypes for about 60% of the roughly 700 donors, treating that subset as a discovery cohort. All discovery cohort repertoires had been generated using a single sequencing platform. HLA typing included class I and class II loci at four-digit resolution. Typing coverage differed by locus: A, B, C, DRB1 and DQB1 were typed in roughly 629-640 donors, DQA1 in 522, DPA1 in some 600, and DPB1 in 450 to 480. Four to six DR-DQ haplotypes were handled as single units for association and clustering, since linkage in the cohort was strong. Across 398 genotyped donors of the cohort, an average of approximately 240,000 unique TCR beta nucleotide sequences per donor were sequenced, and roughly 17% of those sequences were non-productive. What the authors observed across the whole study: Because some donors lacked HLA typing at each locus, the association tests relied only on the typed subset. Most CMV-associated TCR beta chains appeared to be HLA-restricted in a later analysis, and the HLA associations seemed to be driven largely by CMV exposure. V-gene and J-gene trimming of TCR beta chains was associated with a missense DCLRE1C variant in a later genetic analysis, and the association was replicated in an independent cohort. Cytomegalovirus status was reported to be diagnosed by the classifier with high specificity and sensitivity in both the original and validation cohorts. Some IMGT-functional V segments, including TRBV6-2 and TRBV6-3, could not be told apart with the 87-base-pair reads, so those segments were excluded. Roughly uniform sequencing depth across donors was assumed in presence/absence analyses, although this assumption may not hold. In a later analysis, HLA-associated TCR beta chains showed more clonal expansion and lower generation probabilities than non-associated chains that were equally common. In a later genetic analysis, fewer N-insertions in productive TCRs were reported among donors in an Asian-associated ancestry cluster than the roughly 700-donor mean. Most TCR sequences were observed very rarely across donors, whereas some public TCRs were present in many individuals. Because counts were too low, under 20 rarely observed V segments, including chromosome 9 orphons, were left out of the earlier analysis of 587 of the donors. The only immune exposure information available for the cohort was CMV serostatus. Strong co-occurrence of HLA alleles, especially DR and DQ, made assigning TCR associations to individual alleles difficult. Linkage disequilibrium might explain the correlated functional status among segregating V segments, but an unknown experimental factor could not be ruled out. The study gave a list of 150 to 200 TCR beta chains associated with cytomegalovirus. Broadly in line with IMGT annotations, most TCR beta V segments showed up in productive rearrangements about 87% or about 30% of the time in an earlier analysis of several hundred of the donors. A further reported finding was that TCR beta sequences accurately predicted the HLA-A and HLA-B alleles for most subjects in the first cohort. In a later analysis, TCR association rates were found to vary across HLA loci, with the most associated TCRs seen for DRB1 alleles and the fewest for HLA-C alleles. A later analysis associated about 17,000 TCR beta sequences with specific HLA alleles at a false discovery rate of 0.05. In this cohort, only TCR beta chains were sequenced, and detectable features were limited by the absence of alpha or paired-chain data. In a later analysis, several top co-occurrence clusters were reported to appear linked to parvovirus B19, influenza, CMV and Epstein-Barr virus. The authors suggested that the approach could potentially be extended to other disease states and immunological phenotypes. Three of the identified cytomegalovirus-associated TCR beta chains were confirmed in vitro to be specific for cytomegalovirus antigens. The sequencing pipeline was judged likely to have produced a cluster of highly shared sequence variants as a technical artifact.

The cohort consisted of some 730 healthy bone marrow donors. At the time of sampling, all cohort members were nominally healthy, though unrecorded immune exposures were likely present. The donor was CMV seronegative and was included in the group of around 320 seronegative cohort members. A peripheral blood sample was collected from each donor, and TCR beta sequencing was performed on peripheral blood mononuclear cells. The Qiagen DNeasy Blood Extraction Kit was used to extract genomic DNA from the blood cell samples. Concerning this clone itself: The antigen it recognizes is unknown. No base quality values were provided; no much bigger clone lies one nucleotide off.

Libraries were prepared through the immunoSEQ multiplex PCR assay. For the multiplex PCR, a mixture combining 60 forward primers for TCR Vbeta segments and 13 reverse primers for TCR Jbeta segments was used. The CDR3 region of rearranged TCR beta genes was amplified from genomic DNA with a multiplex PCR assay. The amplified TCR beta libraries were sequenced on the Illumina HiSeq System as 87-base-pair reads. The paper's data handling went like this. In a later analysis, roughly 80 million unique TCR beta chains were counted across the 650 to 700 repertoires, and approximately 9.9 million of these chains were shared by at least two donors. Raw reads were error-corrected and collapsed into unique sequences with a nearest-neighbor algorithm that merged closely related sequences to remove PCR and sequencing errors. CDR3 sequences were aligned to IMGT reference sequences to assign V, D and J gene segments. For a sequence to be retained, a match of at least six nucleotides was required to both a V gene segment and a J gene segment. A rearrangement counted as productive if the CDR3 had no stop codons and remained in frame with V and J, and every other rearrangement counted as non-productive. CDR3 was defined according to IMGT convention as the region running from the second conserved V-encoded cysteine to the conserved J-encoded phenylalanine. The earlier analysis of about 590 of the donors excluded sequences that lacked an unambiguous match to a single V gene segment. In an earlier analysis of a few hundred of the donors, V segments were called functional above 56.7% productive rearrangements and were called segregating when the between-donor standard deviation exceeded 5%. A statistical classification framework was developed to diagnose cytomegalovirus status using the catalog of TCR beta chain sequences. In a later analysis, TCR nucleotide sequences were compared against IMGT/GENE-DB human TR gene sequences so that V and J genes could be assigned. The TCRdist pipeline was used in a later analysis to assign CDR3 sequences and most-parsimonious VDJ recombination scenarios. In a later analysis, each TCR beta chain was defined by its CDR3 amino acid sequence together with its V-gene family, and reads without a unique V-gene family were excluded. In a later analysis, a few hundred highly shared, low-generation-probability nucleotide sequences were removed to address suspected cross-contamination and a sequencing artifact. In a later analysis, a clonal expansion index for each public chain was calculated from normalized within-repertoire ranks of inferred template counts. Generation probabilities in a later analysis came from a VDJ recombination model fitted to out-of-frame rearrangements, and those results were checked against IGoR. In a later analysis, TCR-TCR, TCR-HLA and TCR-CMV co-occurrence was scored with hypergeometric tests, and a repertoire-size bias correction was applied to TCR pairs. In a later analysis, false discovery rates were estimated by permuting HLA or CMV assignments 20 times. In a later analysis, co-occurring TCRs were grouped with DBSCAN, and TCRdist sequence similarity was added when clustering was performed within HLA-allele-positive subsets. Repertoires with fewer than 30,000 or more than 120,000 public chains were left out of co-occurrence clustering, as were several repertoires with anomalous nucleotide sharing. TCRdb obtained this table from immuneACCESS and retained in-frame rearrangements with V and J assigned. These tables miss some clones; where compared with another copy, unresolved V genes account for less than half of the shortfall, and the remainder is unexplained. V and J calls plus clone size are reproduced from that table; the DNA served to infer D and trimming. This sample has 70,000 to 95,000 clones in its table, and around 84% of those were observed once. The top ten constitute 2% to 2.5% of the sample.

The CDR3 starts with the cysteine, ends with the phenylalanine, and has 13 residues. Of the read, only the CDR3 DNA is kept; its 39 bases are in frame from base 1. The germline V gene specifies KGHSH as CDR1 and LQKENI as CDR2. The V end gives up 3 bases and the J end 12 bases, leaving 8 bases in the junction not matched to a gene. Source material: PBMCs. The TCR was taken from a man younger than 35 in good health and CMV-seronegative. The V and J segments used are TRBV18 and TRBJ1-2; 9 of the junction bases match TRBD1. For the CDR3, the sequence is CASSPGQGSSHTF. The sequence in DNA is TGTGCCAGCTCACCGGGACAGGGAAGTTCCCACACCTTC. With the rest looked up from the reference TRBV18 and TRBJ1-2 genes rather than sequenced, the full variable domain is NAGVMQNPRHLVRRRGQEARLRCSPMKGHSHVYWYRQLPEEGLKFMVYLQKENIIDESGMPKERFSAEFPKEGPSILRIQQVVRGDSAAYFCASSPGQGSSHTFGSGTRLTVV.